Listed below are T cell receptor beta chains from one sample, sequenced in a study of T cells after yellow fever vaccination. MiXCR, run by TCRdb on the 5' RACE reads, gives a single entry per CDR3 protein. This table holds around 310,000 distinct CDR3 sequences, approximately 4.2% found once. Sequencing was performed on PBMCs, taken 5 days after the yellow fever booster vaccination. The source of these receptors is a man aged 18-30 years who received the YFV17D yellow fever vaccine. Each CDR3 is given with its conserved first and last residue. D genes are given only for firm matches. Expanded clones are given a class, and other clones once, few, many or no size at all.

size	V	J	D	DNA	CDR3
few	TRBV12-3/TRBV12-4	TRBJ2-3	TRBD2	TGTGCCAGCAGTTCCCTCGGAGCGGGGGGCACAGATACGCAGTATTTT	CASSSLGAGGTDTQYF
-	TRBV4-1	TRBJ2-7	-	TGCGCCAGCAGCCAAGAGAGGCTAGACTACGAGCAGTACTTC	CASSQERLDYEQYF
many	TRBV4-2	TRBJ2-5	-	TGTGCCAGCAGCCAAGGAGATCCTAGGGTTTCAGAGACCCAGTACTTC	CASSQGDPRVSETQYF
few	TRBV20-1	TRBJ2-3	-	TGCAGTGCTACCCAGGGGCTGGTGGATACGCAGTATTTT	CSATQGLVDTQYF
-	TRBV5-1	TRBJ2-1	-	TGCGCCAGCAGCCCAGGGATACAGTACAATGAGCAGTTCTTC	CASSPGIQYNEQFF
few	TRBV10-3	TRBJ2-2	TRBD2	TGTGCCACTCTTTCGGGACTAGCGGGGGGCACCGGGGAGCTGTTTTTT	CATLSGLAGGTGELFF
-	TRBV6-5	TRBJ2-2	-	TGTGCCAGCAGAACGGACAGGAACACCGGGGAGCTGTTTTTT	CASRTDRNTGELFF
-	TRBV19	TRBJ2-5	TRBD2	TGTGCCAGTAGTAGACGATTTGACAGTCTAGCGGAACAAGAGACCCAGTACTTC	CASSRRFDSLAEQETQYF
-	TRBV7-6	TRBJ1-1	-	TGTGCCAGCAGCTTAGCGTCCTTAAGGAGCACTGAAGCTTTCTTT	CASSLASLRSTEAFF
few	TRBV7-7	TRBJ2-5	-	TGTGCCAGCAGCTTAGACCCTAGCGTGCAGACCCAGTACTTC	CASSLDPSVQTQYF
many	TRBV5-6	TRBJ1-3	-	TGTGCCAGCAGCGTTACGGGACCGACCTCTGGAAACACCATATATTTT	CASSVTGPTSGNTIYF
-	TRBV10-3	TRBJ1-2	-	TGTGCCATCAGCAAGGACGGGGTCAACTATGGCTACACCTTC	CAISKDGVNYGYTF
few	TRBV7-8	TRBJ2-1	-	TGTGCCAGCAGCGACCATTACAATGAGCAGTTCTTC	CASSDHYNEQFF
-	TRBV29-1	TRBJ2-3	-	TGCAGCGTTGGCACAGGGATGAAAGATACGCAGTATTTT	CSVGTGMKDTQYF
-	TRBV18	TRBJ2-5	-	TGTGCCAGCTCACCACCGGGACTTCTGATGGAGACCCAGTACTTC	CASSPPGLLMETQYF
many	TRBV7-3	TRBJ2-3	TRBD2	TGTGCCAGCAGCCTGAGACTAGCGGGTGGTGATACGCAGTATTTT	CASSLRLAGGDTQYF
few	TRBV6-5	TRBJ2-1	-	TGTGCCAGCAGTTACGAGAGGGTGGGTGAGCAGTTCTTC	CASSYERVGEQFF
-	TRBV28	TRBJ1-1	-	TGTGCCAGCAGTGGGGGACAAGCGAAACCGGGAGACACTGAAGCTTTCTTT	CASSGGQAKPGDTEAFF
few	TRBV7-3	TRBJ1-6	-	TGTGCCAGCAGCCTACGACAGGATTCACCCCTCCACTTT	CASSLRQDSPLHF
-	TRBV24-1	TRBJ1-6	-	TGTGCCACCAGACAGGGAGGCTCACCCCTCCACTTT	CATRQGGSPLHF
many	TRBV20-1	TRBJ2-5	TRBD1	TGCAGTGCTAGACCGCGGACAGGCGTAGAGACCCAGTACTTC	CSARPRTGVETQYF
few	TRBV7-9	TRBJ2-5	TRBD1	TGTGCCAGCAGCTTAGGACAACAGGGGATGTGGGAGACCCAGTACTTC	CASSLGQQGMWETQYF
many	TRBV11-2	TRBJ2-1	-	TGTGCCAGCAGCTTCTCCGATATGTTAAATGAGCAGTTCTTC	CASSFSDMLNEQFF
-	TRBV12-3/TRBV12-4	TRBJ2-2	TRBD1	TGTGCCAGCAGTAAGGACAGGACCAACACCGGGGAGCTGTTTTTT	CASSKDRTNTGELFF
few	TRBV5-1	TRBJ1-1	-	TGCGCCAGCCTAAGAGGGGACTGGGACTACGAGAACACTGAAGCTTTCTTT	CASLRGDWDYENTEAFF
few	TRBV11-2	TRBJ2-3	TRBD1	TGTGCCAGCAGCCTAACAGGGGGCTTCGCAGATACGCAGTATTTT	CASSLTGGFADTQYF
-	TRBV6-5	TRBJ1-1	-	TGTGCCAGCGTGGCTGGCACTGAAGCTTTCTTT	CASVAGTEAFF
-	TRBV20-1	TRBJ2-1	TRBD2	TGCAGTGCTAGAGGGACTAGCGAGACCTACAATGAGCAGTTCTTC	CSARGTSETYNEQFF
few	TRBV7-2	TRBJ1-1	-	TGTGCCAGCAGCCGCTCCCAGGGGTGGAACACTGAAGCTTTCTTT	CASSRSQGWNTEAFF
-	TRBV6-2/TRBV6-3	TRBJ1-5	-	TGTGCCAGCAGCCTTCTTTCTTTGATGGATCAGCCCCAGCATTTT	CASSLLSLMDQPQHF
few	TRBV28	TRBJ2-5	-	TGTGCCAGCAGTTTAGCCGCCCGGGGGCCGGGGGAGACCCAGTACTTC	CASSLAARGPGETQYF
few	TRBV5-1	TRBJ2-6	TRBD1	TGCGCCAGCAGCCCGGGACAGTTCACCGGGGCCAACGTCCTGACTTTC	CASSPGQFTGANVLTF
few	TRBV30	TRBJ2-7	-	TGTGCCTGGAACCCCCAGGTCTCCTACGAGCAGTACTTC	CAWNPQVSYEQYF
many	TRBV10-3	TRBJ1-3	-	TGTGCCATCTTGCCGGGCTTGGGGGGAAACACCATATATTTT	CAILPGLGGNTIYF
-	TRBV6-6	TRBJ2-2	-	TGTGCCAGCAGTTACTCTAGCATCCCCGGGGAGCTGTTTTTT	CASSYSSIPGELFF
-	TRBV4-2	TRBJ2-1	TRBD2	TGTGCCAGCAGCCGTAGCGGGGGAAACAATGAGCAGTTCTTC	CASSRSGGNNEQFF
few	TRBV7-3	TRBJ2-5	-	TGTGCCAGCAGCTTAGAACCTTCGGAGACCCAGTACTTC	CASSLEPSETQYF
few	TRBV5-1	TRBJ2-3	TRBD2	TGCGCCATCTCCTACGGACTAGCCGATGGTCCAGATACGCAGTATTTT	CAISYGLADGPDTQYF
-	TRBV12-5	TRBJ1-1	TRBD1	TGTGCTAGTGGTTTGGTCCTACAGGGGGTAGTAGCTTTCTTT	CASGLVLQGVVAFF
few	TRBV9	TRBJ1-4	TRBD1	TGTGCCAGCAGCCGCGATCGACAGGGGAATGAAAAACTGTTTTTT	CASSRDRQGNEKLFF
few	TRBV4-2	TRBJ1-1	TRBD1	TGTGCCAGCAGCCATACAGGGGCCACTGAAGCTTTCTTT	CASSHTGATEAFF
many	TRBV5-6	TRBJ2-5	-	TGTGCCAGCAGCCCTACATGGGGAGAGACCCAGTACTTC	CASSPTWGETQYF
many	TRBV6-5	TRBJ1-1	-	TGTGCCAGCAGCCCCCTCCGGAAGAACACTGAAGCTTTCTTT	CASSPLRKNTEAFF